The 3 T cell receptor beta chains presented below share a single source sample, sequenced in a study of siplizumab effects on memory and regulatory T cells. The repertoire was sequenced with immunoSEQ multiplex PCR; TCRdb's copy has only in-frame clones and lacks some. The sample records around 87,000 clones, about 90% being singletons. Sequencing used CD4+ T cells sorted from blood. The receptors were sampled from a human donor in good health.

The chain's CDR3 is CASSFLGVPTDTQYF. The DNA of the CDR3 is TGTGCCAGCAGTTTTTTGGGGGTCCCCACAGATACGCAGTATTTT. The chain uses TRBV27 and TRBJ2-3; D is tentatively TRBD1 or TRBD2 (5 bases each). The CDR3 length is 15 residues. The ends were cut back, 3 bases at V and 2 bases at J, with 12 bases in the middle. Germline V gene lookup returns CDR1 MNHEY and CDR2 SMNVEV (reference sequence).

The chain links TRBV30 to TRBJ2-7, with D perhaps being TRBD1 or TRBD2 (6 bases each). V lost 4 bases and J lost 6, with 13 bases in between. Germline V CDR1 and CDR2: GTSNPN, SVGIG (reference sequence). The CDR3 covers 12 residues. The CDR3, as DNA: TGTGCCTGGACCTTACAGGGAGGCGAGCAGTACTTC. Its translation is CAWTLQGGEQYF.

This chain uses TRBV7-3 with TRBJ2-3, with D tentatively TRBD2 (5 bases). The V gene lost 1 base and the J gene lost 0 bases, with 8 bases spanning the gap. This CDR3 spans 15 amino acids. Germline CDR1 is SGHTA and CDR2 is FQGTGA. The CDR3 DNA reads as TGTGCCAGCAGCTTAATGGGCGGGAGCACAGATACGCAGTATTTT. As protein: CASSLMGGSTDTQYF.